The clone carrying this T cell receptor (beta chain) was detected once. This specimen belongs to a study of blood T cell repertoires in COVID-19. Study-wide background: The cDNA or gDNA used as material had been derived from T cells, B-cell-depleted T cells, or PBMCs.

Clones were read by immunoSEQ multiplex PCR, and TCRdb kept only the in-frame ones, dropping some. This table holds 150,000 to 200,000 clones, roughly four fifths found once. With 5 bases clipped from V and 2 bases from J, the junction kept 7 bases outside the gene matches. Looked up from germline, CDR1 is MNHEY and CDR2 is SVGEGT. This CDR3 has 16 residues. Input material: PBMCs or T cells enriched from blood (not recorded which). This chain uses TRBV6-2 or TRBV6-3 with TRBJ1-5; TRBD1 aligns across 9 bases. This TCR was recovered from a man aged 50 to 59 who had recovered from COVID-19. The CDR3: CASSDTGGHGNQPQHF. The DNA of the CDR3 is TGTGCCAGCAGTGACACAGGGGGCCATGGCAATCAGCCCCAGCATTTT.